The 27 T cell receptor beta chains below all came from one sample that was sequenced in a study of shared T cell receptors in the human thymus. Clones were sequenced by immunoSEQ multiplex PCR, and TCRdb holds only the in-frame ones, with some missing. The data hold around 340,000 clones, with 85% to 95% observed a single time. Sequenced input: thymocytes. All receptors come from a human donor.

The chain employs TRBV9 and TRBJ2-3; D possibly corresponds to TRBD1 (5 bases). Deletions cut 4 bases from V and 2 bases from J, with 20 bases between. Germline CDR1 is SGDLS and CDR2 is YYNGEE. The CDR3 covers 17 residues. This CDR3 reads CASSSPTARYVTDTQYF. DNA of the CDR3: TGTGCCAGCAGCAGCCCGACAGCTCGGTATGTCACAGATACGCAGTATTTT.

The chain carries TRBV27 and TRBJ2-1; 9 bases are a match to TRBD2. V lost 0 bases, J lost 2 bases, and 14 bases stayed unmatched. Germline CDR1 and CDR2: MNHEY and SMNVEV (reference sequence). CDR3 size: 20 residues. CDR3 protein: CASSLSWGYGLAPAYNEQFF. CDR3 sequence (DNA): TGTGCCAGCAGTTTATCTTGGGGGTATGGACTAGCGCCCGCCTACAATGAGCAGTTCTTC.

In nucleotides, the CDR3 is TGTGCCATCAGTGAGAGACAGGATCCTCTTACTTACAATGAGCAGTTCTTC. It is translated as CAISERQDPLTYNEQFF. This chain uses TRBV10-3 with TRBJ2-1; perhaps TRBD1 as D (6 bases). CDR3 length: 17 amino acids. CDR1 is ENHRY and CDR2 is SYGVKD in the germline V gene. V lost 2 bases and J 4 bases, leaving 18 bases between the germline ends.

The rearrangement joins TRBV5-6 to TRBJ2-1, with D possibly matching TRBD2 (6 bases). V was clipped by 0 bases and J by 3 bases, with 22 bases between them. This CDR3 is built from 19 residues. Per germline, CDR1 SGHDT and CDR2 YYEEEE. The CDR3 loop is CASSLDGASGWDFYNEQFF. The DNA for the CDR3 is TGTGCCAGCAGCTTGGACGGGGCCAGCGGGTGGGACTTCTACAATGAGCAGTTCTTC.

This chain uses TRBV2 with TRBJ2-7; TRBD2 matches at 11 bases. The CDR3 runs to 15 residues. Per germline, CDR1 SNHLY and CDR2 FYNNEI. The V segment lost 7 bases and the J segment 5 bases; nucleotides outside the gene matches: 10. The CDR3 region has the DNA TGTGCCAGCACCCGGACTAGCGGGCTCTTTGACGAGCAGTACTTC. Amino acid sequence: CASTRTSGLFDEQYF.

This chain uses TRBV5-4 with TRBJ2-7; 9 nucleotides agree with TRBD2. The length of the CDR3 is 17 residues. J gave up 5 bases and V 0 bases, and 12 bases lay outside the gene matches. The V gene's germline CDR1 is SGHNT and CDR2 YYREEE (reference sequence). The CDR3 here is CASSLGFILAGVDEQYF. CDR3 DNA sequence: TGTGCCAGCAGCTTGGGCTTTATCTTAGCGGGAGTGGACGAGCAGTACTTC.

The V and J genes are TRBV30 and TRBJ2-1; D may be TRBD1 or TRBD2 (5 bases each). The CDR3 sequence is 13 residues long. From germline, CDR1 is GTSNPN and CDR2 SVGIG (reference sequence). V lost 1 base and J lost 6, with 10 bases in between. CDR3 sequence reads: CAWSGGVLNEQFF. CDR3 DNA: TGTGCCTGGAGTGGAGGGGTCCTCAATGAGCAGTTCTTC. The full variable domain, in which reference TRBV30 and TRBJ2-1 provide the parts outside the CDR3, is SQTIHQWPATLVQPVGSPLSLECTVEGTSNPNLYWYRQAAGRGLQLLFYSVGIGQISSEVPQNLSASRPQDRQFILSSKKLLLSDSGFYLCAWSGGVLNEQFFGPGTRLTVL.

CDR3: CASSILLGCQETQYF. The CDR3, as DNA: TGTGCCAGTAGTATCCTACTAGGCTGCCAAGAGACCCAGTACTTC. The rearrangement uses TRBV19 and TRBJ2-5, with D tentatively TRBD2 (5 bases). V was trimmed by 3 bases and J by 1 base, leaving 12 bases between them. Germline CDR1 reads LNHDA; CDR2 reads SQIVND (reference sequence). This CDR3 region has 15 residues.

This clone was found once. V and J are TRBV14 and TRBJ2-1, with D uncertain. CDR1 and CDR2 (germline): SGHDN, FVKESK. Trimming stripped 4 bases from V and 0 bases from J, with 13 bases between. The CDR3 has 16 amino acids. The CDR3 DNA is TGTGCCAGCAGCCCCTTTAACGATCCCTCCTACAATGAGCAGTTCTTC. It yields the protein CASSPFNDPSYNEQFF.

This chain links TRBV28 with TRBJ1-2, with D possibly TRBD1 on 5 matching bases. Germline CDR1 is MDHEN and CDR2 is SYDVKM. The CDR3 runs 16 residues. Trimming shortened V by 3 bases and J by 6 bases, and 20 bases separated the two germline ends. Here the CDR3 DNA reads TGTGCCAGCAGTTTCCCCTCGACAGCTATCGGGAATGGCTACACCTTC. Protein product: CASSFPSTAIGNGYTF.

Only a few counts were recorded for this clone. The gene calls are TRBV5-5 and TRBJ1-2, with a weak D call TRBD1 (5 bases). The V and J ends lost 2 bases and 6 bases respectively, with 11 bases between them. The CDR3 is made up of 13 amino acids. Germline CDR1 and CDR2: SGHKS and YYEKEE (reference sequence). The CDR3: CASSFRGADGYTF. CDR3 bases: TGTGCCAGCAGCTTTCGAGGGGCGGATGGCTACACCTTC.

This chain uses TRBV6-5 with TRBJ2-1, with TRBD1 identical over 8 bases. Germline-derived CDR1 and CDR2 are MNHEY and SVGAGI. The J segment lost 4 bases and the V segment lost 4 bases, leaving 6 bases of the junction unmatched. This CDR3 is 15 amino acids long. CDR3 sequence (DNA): TGTGCCAGCAGTTTAGGGACAGGAAAATACAATGAGCAGTTCTTC. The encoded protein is CASSLGTGKYNEQFF.

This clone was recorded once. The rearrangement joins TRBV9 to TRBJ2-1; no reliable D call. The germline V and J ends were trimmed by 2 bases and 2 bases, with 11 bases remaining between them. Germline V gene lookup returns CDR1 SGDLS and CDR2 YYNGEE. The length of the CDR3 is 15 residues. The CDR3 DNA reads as TGTGCCAGCAGCGTGTCTCGAGCTCCCTACAATGAGCAGTTCTTC. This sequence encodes CASSVSRAPYNEQFF.

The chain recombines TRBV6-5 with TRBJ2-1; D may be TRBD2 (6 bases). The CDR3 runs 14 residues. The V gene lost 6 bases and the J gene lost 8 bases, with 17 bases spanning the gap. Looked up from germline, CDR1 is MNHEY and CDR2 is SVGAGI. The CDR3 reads CASSITGAAYEQFF. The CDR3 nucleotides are TGTGCCAGCAGCATAACGGGAGCCGCCTATGAGCAGTTCTTC.

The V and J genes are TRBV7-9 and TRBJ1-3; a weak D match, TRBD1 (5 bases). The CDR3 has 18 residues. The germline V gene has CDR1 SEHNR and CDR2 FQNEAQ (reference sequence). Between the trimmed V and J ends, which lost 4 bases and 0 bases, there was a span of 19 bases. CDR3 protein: CASSSTRGADLSGNTIYF. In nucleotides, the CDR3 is TGTGCCAGCAGCTCCACGAGAGGGGCCGACCTCTCTGGAAACACCATATATTTT.

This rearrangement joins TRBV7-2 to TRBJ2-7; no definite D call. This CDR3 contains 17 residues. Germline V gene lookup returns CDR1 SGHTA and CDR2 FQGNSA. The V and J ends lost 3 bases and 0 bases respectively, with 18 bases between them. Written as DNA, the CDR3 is TGTGCCAGCAGCTTTTTACCCGGGCAGGCCTCCTCCTACGAGCAGTACTTC. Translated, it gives CASSFLPGQASSYEQYF.

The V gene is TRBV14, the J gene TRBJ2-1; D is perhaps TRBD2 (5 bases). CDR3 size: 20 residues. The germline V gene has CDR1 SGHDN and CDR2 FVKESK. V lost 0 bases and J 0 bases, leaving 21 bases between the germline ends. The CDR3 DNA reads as TGTGCCAGCAGCCAAGAAAGGAATTGGCTACTAGTCTTCTCCTACAATGAGCAGTTCTTC. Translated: CASSQERNWLLVFSYNEQFF.

CDR3 protein: CASSCTDGSGELFF. The DNA of the CDR3 is TGTGCCAGCAGCTGTACAGACGGTTCCGGGGAGCTGTTTTTT. V gene TRBV7-9 combines with J gene TRBJ2-2; no firm D call. This CDR3 has 14 amino acids. Germline V gene data show CDR1 as SEHNR and CDR2 as FQNEAQ (reference sequence). Trimming took off 4 bases at V and 6 bases at J, with 12 bases between the two ends.

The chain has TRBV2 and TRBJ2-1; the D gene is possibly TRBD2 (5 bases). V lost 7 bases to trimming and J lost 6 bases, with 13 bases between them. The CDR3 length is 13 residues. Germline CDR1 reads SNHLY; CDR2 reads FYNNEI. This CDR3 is CASTRPRGNEQFF. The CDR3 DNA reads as TGTGCCAGCACCCGTCCCCGGGGCAATGAGCAGTTCTTC.

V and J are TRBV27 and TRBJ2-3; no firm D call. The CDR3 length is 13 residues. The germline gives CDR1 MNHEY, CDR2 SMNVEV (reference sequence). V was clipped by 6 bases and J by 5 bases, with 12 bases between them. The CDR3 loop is CASRGLGEDTQYF. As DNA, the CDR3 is TGTGCCAGCAGGGGTTTGGGTGAAGATACGCAGTATTTT.

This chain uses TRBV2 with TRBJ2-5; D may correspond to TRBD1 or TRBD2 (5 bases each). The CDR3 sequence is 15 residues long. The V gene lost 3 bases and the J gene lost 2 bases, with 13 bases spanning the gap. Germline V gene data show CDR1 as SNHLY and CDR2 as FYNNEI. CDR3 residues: CASSEGPGGQETQYF. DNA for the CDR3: TGTGCCAGCAGTGAGGGGCCAGGAGGTCAAGAGACCCAGTACTTC.

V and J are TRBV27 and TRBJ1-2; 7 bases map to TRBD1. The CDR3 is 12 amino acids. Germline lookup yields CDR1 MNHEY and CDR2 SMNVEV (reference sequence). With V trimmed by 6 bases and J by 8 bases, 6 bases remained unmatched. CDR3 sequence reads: CASREGQYGYTF. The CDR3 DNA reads TGTGCCAGCAGAGAGGGACAGTACGGCTACACCTTC.

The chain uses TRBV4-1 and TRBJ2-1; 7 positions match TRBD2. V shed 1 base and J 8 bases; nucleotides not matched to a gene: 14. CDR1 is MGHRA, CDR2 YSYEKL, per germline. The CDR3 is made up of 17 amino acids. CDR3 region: CASSQAPEGRAADEQFF. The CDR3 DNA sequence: TGCGCCAGCAGCCAAGCTCCTGAAGGGAGGGCGGCCGATGAGCAGTTCTTC.

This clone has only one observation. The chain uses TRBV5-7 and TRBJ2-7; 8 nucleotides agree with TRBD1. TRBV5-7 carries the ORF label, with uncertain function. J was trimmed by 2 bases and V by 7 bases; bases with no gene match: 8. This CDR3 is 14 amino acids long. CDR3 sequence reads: CASGLRDRTYEQYF. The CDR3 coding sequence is TGTGCCAGCGGACTTAGGGACAGGACCTACGAGCAGTACTTC.

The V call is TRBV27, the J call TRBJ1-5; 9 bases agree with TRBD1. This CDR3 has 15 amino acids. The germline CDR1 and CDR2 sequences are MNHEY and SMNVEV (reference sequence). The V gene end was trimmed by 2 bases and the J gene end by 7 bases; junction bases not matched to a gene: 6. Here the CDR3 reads CASSLTGDRAQPQHF. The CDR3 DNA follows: TGTGCCAGCAGTTTAACCGGGGACAGGGCGCAGCCCCAGCATTTT.

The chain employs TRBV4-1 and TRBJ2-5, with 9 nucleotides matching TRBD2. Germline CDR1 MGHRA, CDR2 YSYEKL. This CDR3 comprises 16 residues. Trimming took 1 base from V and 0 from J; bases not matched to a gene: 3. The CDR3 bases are TGCGCCAGCAGCCAAGGGGAGCGGGAGGACCAAGAGACCCAGTACTTC. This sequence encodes CASSQGEREDQETQYF.

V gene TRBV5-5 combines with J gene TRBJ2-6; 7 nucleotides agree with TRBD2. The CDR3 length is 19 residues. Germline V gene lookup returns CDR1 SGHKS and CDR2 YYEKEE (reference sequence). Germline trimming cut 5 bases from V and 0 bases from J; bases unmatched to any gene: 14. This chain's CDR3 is CASSSAQGGAISGANVLTF. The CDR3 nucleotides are TGTGCCAGCAGTTCCGCCCAGGGAGGGGCGATCTCTGGGGCCAACGTCCTGACTTTC. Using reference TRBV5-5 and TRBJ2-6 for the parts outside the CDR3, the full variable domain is DAGVTQSPTHLIKTRGQQVTLRCSPISGHKSVSWYQQVLGQGPQFIFQYYEKEERGRGNFPDRFSARQFPNYSSELNVNALLLGDSALYLCASSSAQGGAISGANVLTFGAGSRLTVL.